Given below is one TCR beta chain in context. Between the trimmed V and J ends, which lost 5 bases and 5 bases, there was a span of 16 bases. The germline gives CDR1 SGHAT, CDR2 FQNNGV. The CDR3 contains 15 residues. This sample was included in a study of Ad26.COV2.S vaccination and SARS-CoV-2 variants. Sequenced by immunoSEQ multiplex PCR; TCRdb stores in-frame clones only, minus some. The sample has hundreds of thousands of clones; around 84% are singletons. The treatment here: over 15 received Ad26.COV2.S at low or high dose, single or two shots; roughly 5 received placebo; per-sample allocation not given. Repertoires come from day 63 after the first vaccine or placebo injection.

The sequence was obtained from a person aged 18-65 years who received the Ad26.COV2.S COVID-19 vaccine or a placebo. Sample: peripheral blood, taken in a trial of Ad26.COV2.S vaccine versus placebo. The chain recombines TRBV11-2 with TRBJ1-5; possibly TRBD1 for D (6 bases). CDR3 in DNA: TGTGCCAGCAGCGCCGGGACACAGTCGTATCAGCCCCAGCATTTT. Its translation is CASSAGTQSYQPQHF.